This T cell receptor (beta chain) came from a study of neurological immune-mediated disorders. The table lists this clonotype with many counts. TCRdb used MiXCR to reprocess the 5' RACE reads, holding one entry per CDR3 protein. The table shows some 60,000 distinct CDR3 sequences, with about 3.7% occurring only once. There are 16 residues in the CDR3. The germline CDR1 and CDR2 sequences are SGHRS and YFSETQ. The junction had 1 base not matched to a gene; V was cut back by 0 bases and J by 1 base. Material: PBMCs. The chain carries TRBV5-1 and TRBJ2-3; TRBD2 matches 11 bases. This clonotype originated in a woman aged 45-65 years with multiple sclerosis. CDR3 protein: CASSLGGLAGTDTQYF. As DNA, the CDR3 is TGCGCCAGCAGCTTGGGGGGACTAGCGGGCACAGATACGCAGTATTTT.